These 15 T cell receptor beta chains were sequenced from one sample in a study of blood T cells in healthy people across ages. A second PCR, run for about 7 to 11 cycles, used a sample-barcoded 5' primer plus a J-beta primer mix. TCRdb reprocessed the 5' RACE reads via MiXCR and lists one record per CDR3 protein. Found here are 1.5 million to 2 million distinct CDR3 sequences, about 49% of them singletons; the top ten hold 2% to 2.5%. The sequenced material came from blood. These receptors all come from a woman in her forties in good health.

For this clonotype: One end of the junction varies from germline; a read error may be responsible. The chain uses TRBV7-8 and TRBJ1-2; perhaps TRBD1 as D (5 bases). The CDR3 totals 15 residues. The germline gives CDR1 SGHVS, CDR2 FQNEAQ. In DNA form, the CDR3 reads TGTGCCAGCAGGCCGACCCCCGGGACCCTCTATGGCCACACCTTC. The encoded protein is CASRPTPGTLYGHTF.

The V gene is TRBV20-1, the J gene TRBJ1-2, with a tentative D call TRBD1 (5 bases). The CDR3 sequence is 15 residues long. Germline CDR1 is DFQATT and CDR2 is SNEGSKA (reference sequence). V gave up 6 bases and J gave up 0 bases, with 17 bases separating them. DNA for the CDR3: TGCAGTGCACCGGGACTCACGCGAGCTAACTATGGCTACACCTTC. Its translation is CSAPGLTRANYGYTF.

This chain uses TRBV27 with TRBJ1-2; 8 bases match TRBD1. Germline CDR1 reads MNHEY; CDR2 reads SMNVEV (reference sequence). There are 15 residues in the CDR3. J gave up 3 bases and V 4 bases, and 7 bases lay outside the gene matches. CDR3 bases: TGTGCCAGCAGTTCCGCAGGGGGCGCATACTATGGCTACACCTTC. This codes for CASSSAGGAYYGYTF.

This clonotype was seen only a few times. The rearrangement uses TRBV10-3 and TRBJ1-2; D unresolved. CDR3 length: 11 amino acids. Germline V lookup: CDR1 ENHRY, CDR2 SYGVKD. Trimming removed 6 bases at V and 1 base at J, with 3 bases between. CDR3 nucleotides: TGTGCCATCAGCCTTAACTATGGCTACACCTTC. It yields the protein CAISLNYGYTF.

There are a few counts of this clonotype. The chain is built from TRBV4-3 and TRBJ2-7, with a tentative D call TRBD2 (6 bases). The CDR3 sequence is 16 residues long. V was trimmed by 0 bases and J by 2 bases, leaving 14 bases between them. Germline-derived CDR1 and CDR2 are LGHNA and YSLEER. CDR3: CASSQDGWRGAYEQYF. DNA of the CDR3: TGCGCCAGCAGCCAAGATGGTTGGAGGGGAGCCTACGAGCAGTACTTC.

J is TRBJ2-7 and V is TRBV5-1; 9 bases map to TRBD1. Trimming took 3 bases from V and 6 from J; bases not matched to a gene: 10. The CDR3 runs 15 residues. Germline lookup yields CDR1 SGHRS and CDR2 YFSETQ. The CDR3: CASSYRTGAESEQYF. The CDR3 region has the DNA TGCGCCAGCAGCTATCGGACAGGGGCGGAGAGCGAGCAGTACTTC.

This clonotype was found a few times. CDR3 DNA sequence: TGTGCCAGCAGTTTTGGACAGCTCTCTGGGGCCAACGTCCTGACTTTC. It translates to CASSFGQLSGANVLTF. The J gene is TRBJ2-6, the V gene TRBV6-6, with a tentative D call TRBD1 (6 bases). The CDR3 has 16 amino acids. In germline, CDR1 is MNHNY, CDR2 SVGAGI (reference sequence). Trimming removed 4 bases from V and 0 bases from J, with 10 bases in between.

This chain joins TRBV5-1 and TRBJ2-5; no definite D call. The CDR3 is made up of 13 amino acids. V lost 4 bases and J lost 5, with 12 bases in between. Germline V gives CDR1 SGHRS, CDR2 YFSETQ. This chain's CDR3 is CASSTGQMETQYF. The CDR3 coding sequence is TGCGCCAGCAGCACCGGGCAGATGGAGACCCAGTACTTC.

The CDR3 reads CSAEREQFF. The CDR3 bases are TGCAGTGCGGAACGAGAGCAGTTCTTC. V is TRBV20-1 and J is TRBJ2-1; D not resolved. The V end lost 6 bases, the J end lost 10 bases, and 7 bases lay between the germline ends. The CDR3 consists of 9 residues. Per the germline V gene, CDR1 is DFQATT and CDR2 is SNEGSKA (reference sequence).

The CDR3 region has the DNA TGTGCCAGCAGCTTTCAGGGAGGAGGCGTGGAGACCCAGTACTTC. It specifies CASSFQGGGVETQYF. V and J are TRBV7-2 and TRBJ2-5; D might be TRBD2 (6 bases). This CDR3 is built from 15 residues. V was clipped by 3 bases and J by 5 bases, with 16 bases between them. Germline CDR1 reads SGHTA; CDR2 reads FQGNSA.

This chain links TRBV11-2 with TRBJ2-3; 10 nucleotides agree with TRBD2. J was trimmed by 4 bases and V by 1 base; bases with no gene match: 11. There are 18 residues in the CDR3. CDR1 is SGHAT and CDR2 is FQNNGV in the germline V gene. In DNA, the CDR3 is TGTGCCAGCAGCTTAGGCCGCACTAGCGGGAAGCTGCCAGATACGCAGTATTTT. Translated: CASSLGRTSGKLPDTQYF.

This chain links TRBV19 with TRBJ2-1; D may match TRBD1 or TRBD2 (5 bases each). The germline V gene has CDR1 LNHDA and CDR2 SQIVND (reference sequence). The ends were cut back, 3 bases at V and 10 bases at J, with 19 bases in the middle. There are 15 residues in the CDR3. Written as DNA, the CDR3 is TGTGCCAGTAGTATGTCGGGACCCCAAGCTGGGGAGCAGTTCTTC. Protein product: CASSMSGPQAGEQFF.

This clonotype was detected only a few times. The chain employs TRBV7-9 and TRBJ2-5; tentative D call: TRBD1 (6 bases). V lost 5 bases and J lost 4, with 17 bases in between. CDR1 and CDR2 from the germline V gene are SEHNR and FQNEAQ (reference sequence). CDR3 length: 15 residues. Here the CDR3 reads CASSLTTGYGETQYF. In DNA form, the CDR3 reads TGTGCCAGCAGCCTAACTACAGGGTATGGAGAGACCCAGTACTTC.

This clonotype was detected many times. The V gene is TRBV12-3 or TRBV12-4, the J gene TRBJ2-5; D is ambiguous. V shed 4 bases and J shed 2 bases, with 8 bases lying between them. This CDR3 has 13 amino acids. CDR3 protein: CASSSAAQETQYF. CDR3 bases: TGTGCCAGCAGTTCAGCAGCTCAAGAGACCCAGTACTTC.

Here the CDR3 reads CASSLVPGLSNTGELFF. The CDR3 nucleotides read TGTGCCAGCAGCTTGGTACCGGGACTATCGAACACCGGGGAGCTGTTTTTT. V gene TRBV5-5 combines with J gene TRBJ2-2; TRBD2 aligns across 7 bases. Per germline, CDR1 SGHKS and CDR2 YYEKEE (reference sequence). The CDR3 runs 17 residues. Germline trimming cut 0 bases from V and 0 bases from J; bases unmatched to any gene: 5.